This TCR beta chain was obtained from a study of T cell repertoires in cytomegalovirus infection. Study-level information: It was the public TCR beta signatures that indicated both CMV infection and matching HLA type. Study results and caveats: HLA-C-restricted CMV clonotypes gave the most frequent clonotype in two of eight donors.

Germline CDR1 reads LNHNV; CDR2 reads YYDKDF (reference sequence). The CDR3 is 12 amino acids. One entry per CDR3 protein, called by TCRdb with MiXCR from the reads. The sample has hundreds of thousands of distinct CDR3 sequences; around 9.1% are singletons. For this clonotype: Its matching antigen is unknown. Being one base from a much bigger clone, this may be a read error.

The sample consisted of PBMCs. The receptor was derived from a human donor in good health (CMV status not recorded). Some clones in this sample may be carry-over from other donors' samples. This chain uses TRBV15 with TRBJ2-5; D uncertain. CDR3 coding DNA: TGTGCCACCAGCAGGAGCCAAGAGACCCAGCACTTC. Residues: CATSRSQETQHF.